Below, 24 T cell receptor beta chains from the same sample are listed, as sequenced in a study of early T cells in non-severe SARS-CoV-2 infection. Each CDR3 protein gets one entry after TCRdb re-called the 5' RACE reads with MiXCR. The sample lists 85,000 to 90,000 distinct CDR3 sequences, less than 15% seen once, with 5% to 7% in the top ten. The sample was whole blood. Receptor source: an adult who was a healthcare worker with PCR-confirmed SARS-CoV-2 infection or an uninfected control (not recorded which).

This clonotype has a handful of counts. The V call is TRBV6-2 or TRBV6-3, the J call TRBJ1-5; the D is unclear. Germline assignment: CDR1 MNHEY and CDR2 SVGEGT. The CDR3 extends over 12 amino acids. Trimming removed 7 bases at V and 1 base at J, with 5 bases between. CDR3 coding DNA: TGTGCCAGCAAGAGGAGCAATCAGCCCCAGCATTTT. Its translation is CASKRSNQPQHF.

This clonotype was detected only a few times. The chain recombines TRBV29-1 with TRBJ2-4, with D possibly matching TRBD2 (6 bases). V shed 4 bases and J shed 1 base, with 11 bases lying between them. The V gene's germline CDR1 is SQVTM and CDR2 ANQGSEA. The length of the CDR3 is 14 residues. This CDR3 is CSVVSGTAKNIQYF. The DNA for the CDR3 is TGCAGCGTTGTCTCCGGGACTGCCAAAAACATTCAGTACTTC. The variable domain in full, with the rest retrieved from reference TRBV29-1 and TRBJ2-4, is SAVISQKPSRDICQRGTSLTIQCQVDSQVTMMFWYRQQPGQSLTLIATANQGSEATYESGFVIDKFPISRPNLTFSTLTVSNMSPEDSSIYLCSVVSGTAKNIQYFGAGTRLSVL.

This chain joins TRBV20-1 and TRBJ2-1; 9 bases map to TRBD1. Trimming cost V 4 bases and J 3 bases; bases outside gene matches: 4. The germline V gene has CDR1 DFQATT and CDR2 SNEGSKA (reference sequence). The CDR3 is 14 residues long. CDR3 sequence reads: CSAKGQGLYNEQFF. The CDR3 DNA is TGCAGTGCTAAGGGACAGGGCCTCTACAATGAGCAGTTCTTC.

The rearrangement links TRBV5-1 to TRBJ2-1; D is unresolved. The germline V gene has CDR1 SGHRS and CDR2 YFSETQ. The CDR3 totals 13 residues. V gave up 2 bases and J gave up 8 bases, with 11 bases separating them. The CDR3 DNA follows: TGCGCCAGCAGCTTTAATAGGTACGATGAGCAGTTCTTC. The encoded protein is CASSFNRYDEQFF.

The V gene is TRBV28, the J gene TRBJ2-3, with 7 bases aligning to TRBD2. This CDR3 is 14 amino acids long. The V gene's germline CDR1 is MDHEN and CDR2 SYDVKM. J was trimmed by 3 bases and V by 7 bases; bases with no gene match: 7. CDR3 residues: CASIPGTITDTQYF. Here the CDR3 DNA reads TGTGCCAGCATCCCTGGGACTATTACAGATACGCAGTATTTT. Supplemented by reference TRBV28 and TRBJ2-3, the full variable domain reads DVKVTQSSRYLVKRTGEKVFLECVQDMDHENMFWYRQDPGLGLRLIYFSYDVKMKEKGDIPEGYSVSREKKERFSLILESASTNQTSMYLCASIPGTITDTQYFGPGTRLTVL.

The chain employs TRBV28 and TRBJ1-6; D remains unclear. V was trimmed by 11 bases and J by 7 bases, leaving 12 bases between them. This CDR3 comprises 12 residues. Germline CDR1 reads MDHEN; CDR2 reads SYDVKM. CDR3 coding DNA: TGTGCCTCCCGCCGGGAAAATTCACCCCTCCACTTT. Translated: CASRRENSPLHF.

This clonotype was counted only a few times. The chain links TRBV15 to TRBJ2-1; D gene unclear. The V end lost 0 bases, the J end lost 5 bases, and 8 bases lay between the germline ends. CDR1 and CDR2 from the germline V gene are LNHNV and YYDKDF (reference sequence). This CDR3 has 14 amino acids. The CDR3 here is CATSRDRTNNEQFF. DNA for the CDR3: TGTGCCACCAGCAGAGATAGAACTAACAATGAGCAGTTCTTC.

The genes are TRBV29-1 and TRBJ2-7; perhaps TRBD1 as D (5 bases). From germline, CDR1 is SQVTM and CDR2 ANQGSEA. V lost 6 bases and J lost 2, with 11 bases in between. The CDR3 sequence is 12 residues long. For the CDR3, the DNA is TGCAGCGTGCGGACAATTACCTACGAGCAGTACTTC. Translated, it gives CSVRTITYEQYF.

V is TRBV13 and J is TRBJ2-4, with D unresolved. Germline V gives CDR1 PRHDT, CDR2 FYEKMQ (reference sequence). With 3 bases removed from V and 6 bases from J, the gap between germline ends came to 9 bases. The CDR3 loop spans 13 amino acids. CDR3 sequence (DNA): TGTGCCAGCAGCTTTAAGGATCTAAACATTCAGTACTTC. Protein sequence: CASSFKDLNIQYF. The whole variable domain, remainder taken from reference TRBV13 and TRBJ2-4, is AAGVIQSPRHLIKEKRETATLKCYPIPRHDTVYWYQQGPGQDPQFLISFYEKMQSDKGSIPDRFSAQQFSDYHSELNMSSLELGDSALYFCASSFKDLNIQYFGAGTRLSVL.

The sample holds many counts of this clonotype. The chain carries TRBV7-2 and TRBJ1-1, with 8 nucleotides matching TRBD1. CDR3 length: 14 amino acids. Per the germline V gene, CDR1 is SGHTA and CDR2 is FQGNSA. After removal of 4 bases from V and 5 bases from J, the junction contained 6 bases not matched to a gene. Written as DNA, the CDR3 is TGTGCCAGCAGCTCGACAGGGGTGTGGACTGAAGCTTTCTTT. Translating it yields CASSSTGVWTEAFF.

This clonotype was seen a few times. It is unclear where the CDR3 begins or ends on the DNA, so no DNA is shown, and the CDR3 is as TCRdb lists it. This CDR3 reads CASILGPKGRGDTEAFF. This chain joins TRBV28 and TRBJ1-1. Including both end residues, the CDR3 is 17 amino acids long. From germline, CDR1 is MDHEN and CDR2 SYDVKM.

There are a few counts of this clonotype. CDR3 in DNA: TGCAGTGCTAGAGATGGGGCAGGTTGGGACGAGCAGTACTTC. The encoded protein is CSARDGAGWDEQYF. This chain uses TRBV20-1 with TRBJ2-7; D possibly corresponds to TRBD1 (5 bases). The CDR3 has 14 amino acids. Germline CDR1 DFQATT, CDR2 SNEGSKA (reference sequence). V was trimmed by 0 bases and J by 5 bases, leaving 14 bases between them.

The chain couples TRBV29-1 to TRBJ2-2, with no clear D. Deletions cut 5 bases from V and 9 bases from J, with 16 bases between. CDR1 and CDR2 (germline): SQVTM, ANQGSEA. The length of the CDR3 is 13 residues. CDR3 in DNA: TGCAGCGTTCGGCAGGAACTTGGCAGGGAGCTGTTTTTT. Amino acid sequence: CSVRQELGRELFF.

The rearrangement joins TRBV27 to TRBJ2-5; D uncertain. The germline V gene encodes CDR1 MNHEY and CDR2 SMNVEV (reference sequence). Trimming removed 2 bases at V and 0 bases at J, with 7 bases between. There are 14 residues in the CDR3. CDR3 sequence (DNA): TGTGCCAGCAGTTTAAGATGGAACCAAGAGACCCAGTACTTC. It encodes CASSLRWNQETQYF.

V is TRBV5-1 and J is TRBJ2-5; possibly TRBD1 or TRBD2 for D (5 bases each). The germline CDR1 and CDR2 sequences are SGHRS and YFSETQ. The CDR3 extends over 15 amino acids. V was cut by 5 bases and J by 7 bases, with 21 bases left in between. This CDR3 is CASSWDRVQDGTQYF. In DNA form, the CDR3 reads TGCGCCAGCAGTTGGGACCGCGTCCAAGACGGGACCCAGTACTTC. Based on the CDR3 plus reference TRBV5-1 and TRBJ2-5, the full variable domain is KAGVTQTPRYLIKTRGQQVTLSCSPISGHRSVSWYQQTPGQGLQFLFEYFSETQRNKGNFPGRFSGRQFSNSRSEMNVSTLELGDSALYLCASSWDRVQDGTQYFGPGTRLLVL.

This clonotype was seen more than once but under ten times. V usage is TRBV3-1 and J usage is TRBJ2-1; 8 bases map to TRBD2. The CDR3 is made up of 16 amino acids. Germline CDR1 and CDR2: LGHDT and YNNKEL (reference sequence). Unmatched junction bases numbered 2, after V lost 1 base and J lost 0 bases. The chain's CDR3 is CASSQVAGSSYNEQFF. The CDR3 bases are TGTGCCAGCAGCCAAGTAGCGGGGAGCTCCTACAATGAGCAGTTCTTC.

This clonotype was seen a few times. The rearrangement uses TRBV5-4 and TRBJ1-4; D might be TRBD1 (5 bases). V lost 4 bases and J lost 4, with 14 bases in between. There are 15 residues in the CDR3. Germline CDR1 SGHNT, CDR2 YYREEE (reference sequence). This CDR3 is CASSPGGGYNEKLFF. The DNA for the CDR3 is TGTGCCAGCAGCCCCGGGGGAGGGTATAATGAAAAACTGTTTTTT.

The rearrangement joins TRBV9 to TRBJ1-1; a weak D match, TRBD1 (5 bases). The length of the CDR3 is 14 residues. CDR1 SGDLS and CDR2 YYNGEE come from the germline V gene. Trimming cost V 0 bases and J 3 bases, with 9 bases left between them. The CDR3, as DNA: TGTGCCAGCAGCGTAGGTCCGGGGGACACTGAAGCTTTCTTT. Amino acids: CASSVGPGDTEAFF.

This clonotype was found a few times. The J gene is TRBJ2-1, the V gene TRBV6-5; the match to TRBD1 covers 8 bases. The CDR3 contains 15 residues. Trimming took 2 bases from V and 11 from J; bases not matched to a gene: 11. Germline assignment: CDR1 MNHEY and CDR2 SVGAGI. CDR3 sequence reads: CASSYEGTGFGQQFF. CDR3 DNA sequence: TGTGCCAGCAGTTACGAGGGGACAGGTTTCGGCCAGCAGTTCTTC.

This clonotype was observed at least ten times. The CDR3 DNA follows: TGTGCCAGCAGCTTATCTGGCGCAGGTCGGTCTGGAAACACCATATATTTT. It encodes CASSLSGAGRSGNTIYF. The rearrangement joins TRBV7-9 to TRBJ1-3; D gene unclear. Per the germline V gene, CDR1 is SEHNR and CDR2 is FQNEAQ (reference sequence). The CDR3 totals 17 residues. Trimming stripped 2 bases from V and 1 base from J, with 15 bases between.

The V and J genes are TRBV15 and TRBJ2-2; D is uncertain. The CDR3 loop spans 14 amino acids. Trimming stripped 1 base from V and 6 bases from J, with 9 bases between. Germline CDR1 LNHNV, CDR2 YYDKDF (reference sequence). The CDR3 DNA reads TGTGCCACCAGCAGAGTATACGGTCCCGGGGAGCTGTTTTTT. It codes for CATSRVYGPGELFF.

This clonotype was counted ten times or more. CDR3 coding DNA: TGTGCCAGCGCCAGGGGGTATAGCAATCAGCCCCAGCATTTT. This gives the protein CASARGYSNQPQHF. V gene TRBV7-9 combines with J gene TRBJ1-5; TRBD1 matches at 7 bases. The CDR3 length is 14 residues. V was clipped by 8 bases and J by 0 bases; unmatched bases: 4. Per germline, CDR1 SEHNR and CDR2 FQNEAQ (reference sequence).

This clonotype turned up a few times. The chain joins TRBV7-9 to TRBJ2-7; 15 nucleotides line up with TRBD2. Germline assignment: CDR1 SEHNR and CDR2 FQNEAQ (reference sequence). The CDR3 is made up of 16 amino acids. The J segment lost 6 bases and the V segment lost 4 bases, leaving 7 bases of the junction unmatched. The CDR3 DNA reads as TGTGCCAGCAGCTCGGGACTAGCGGGGGGTCCCTCCGAGCAGTACTTC. It codes for CASSSGLAGGPSEQYF.

The chain is built from TRBV7-8 and TRBJ2-5, with a weak D call TRBD1 (6 bases). V shed 8 bases and J shed 4 bases, with 11 bases lying between them. The germline V gene encodes CDR1 SGHVS and CDR2 FQNEAQ. CDR3 length: 12 residues. The CDR3 protein is CASVTGGETQYF. CDR3 DNA: TGTGCCAGCGTGACAGGAGGAGAGACCCAGTACTTC.